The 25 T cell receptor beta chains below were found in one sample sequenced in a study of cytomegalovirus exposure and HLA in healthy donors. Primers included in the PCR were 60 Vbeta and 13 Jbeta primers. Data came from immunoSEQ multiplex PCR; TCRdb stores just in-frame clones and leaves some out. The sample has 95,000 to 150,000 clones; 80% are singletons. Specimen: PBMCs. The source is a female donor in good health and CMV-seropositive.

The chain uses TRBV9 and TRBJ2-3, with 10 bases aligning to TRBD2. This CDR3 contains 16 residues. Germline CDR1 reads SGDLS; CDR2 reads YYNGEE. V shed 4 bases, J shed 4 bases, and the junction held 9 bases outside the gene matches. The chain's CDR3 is CASSPRVAGGPDTQYF. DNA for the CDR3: TGTGCCAGCAGCCCCCGGGTAGCGGGGGGCCCAGATACGCAGTATTTT.

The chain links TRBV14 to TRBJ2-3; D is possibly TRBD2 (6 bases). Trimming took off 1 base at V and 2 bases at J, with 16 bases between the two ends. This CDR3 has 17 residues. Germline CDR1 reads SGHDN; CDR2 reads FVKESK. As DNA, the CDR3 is TGTGCCAGCAGCCAAGCTTCTTGGGGGGTTGACACAGATACGCAGTATTTT. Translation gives CASSQASWGVDTDTQYF. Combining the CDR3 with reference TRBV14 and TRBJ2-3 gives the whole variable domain EAGVTQFPSHSVIEKGQTVTLRCDPISGHDNLYWYRRVMGKEIKFLLHFVKESKQDESGMPNNRFLAERTGGTYSTLKVQPAELEDSGVYFCASSQASWGVDTDTQYFGPGTRLTVL.

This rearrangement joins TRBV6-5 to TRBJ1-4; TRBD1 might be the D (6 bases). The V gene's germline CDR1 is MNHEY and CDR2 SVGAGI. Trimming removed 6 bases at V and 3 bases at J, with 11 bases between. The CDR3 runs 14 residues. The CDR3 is CASSRRGANEKLFF. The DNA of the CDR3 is TGTGCCAGCAGCCGCAGGGGAGCTAATGAAAAACTGTTTTTT.

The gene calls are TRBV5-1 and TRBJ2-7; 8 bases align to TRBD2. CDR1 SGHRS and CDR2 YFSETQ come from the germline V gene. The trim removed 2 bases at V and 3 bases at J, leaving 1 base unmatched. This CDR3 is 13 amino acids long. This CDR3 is CASSLLADYEQYF. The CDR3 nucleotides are TGCGCCAGCAGCTTACTAGCGGACTACGAGCAGTACTTC.

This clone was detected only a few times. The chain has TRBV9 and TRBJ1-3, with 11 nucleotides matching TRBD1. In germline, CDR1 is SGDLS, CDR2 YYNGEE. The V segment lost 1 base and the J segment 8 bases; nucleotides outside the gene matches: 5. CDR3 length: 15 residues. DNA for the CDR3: TGTGCCAGCAGCGTACGTGGGACAGGGGGGGACACCATATATTTT. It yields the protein CASSVRGTGGDTIYF.

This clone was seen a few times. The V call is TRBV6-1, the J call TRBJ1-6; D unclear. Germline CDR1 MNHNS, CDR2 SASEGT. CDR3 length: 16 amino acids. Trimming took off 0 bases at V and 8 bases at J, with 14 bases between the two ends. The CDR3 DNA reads TGTGCCAGCAGTGAAGCGCTAGACGGACTTCATTCACCCCTCCACTTT. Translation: CASSEALDGLHSPLHF.

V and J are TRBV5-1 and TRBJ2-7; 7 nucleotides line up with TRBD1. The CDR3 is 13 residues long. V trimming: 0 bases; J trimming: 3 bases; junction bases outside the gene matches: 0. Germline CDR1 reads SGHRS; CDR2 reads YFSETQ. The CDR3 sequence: CASSLDRGYEQYF. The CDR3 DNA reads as TGCGCCAGCAGCTTGGACAGGGGCTACGAGCAGTACTTC.

The CDR3 loop reads CASSLLIQGSEQFF. The CDR3, as DNA: TGCGCCAGCAGCTTGTTAATACAGGGCAGTGAGCAGTTCTTC. This chain uses TRBV5-1 with TRBJ2-1, with D possibly being TRBD1 (6 bases). V was shortened by 1 base and J by 9 bases, with 14 bases between the two germline ends. The length of the CDR3 is 14 residues. Germline CDR1 SGHRS, CDR2 YFSETQ.

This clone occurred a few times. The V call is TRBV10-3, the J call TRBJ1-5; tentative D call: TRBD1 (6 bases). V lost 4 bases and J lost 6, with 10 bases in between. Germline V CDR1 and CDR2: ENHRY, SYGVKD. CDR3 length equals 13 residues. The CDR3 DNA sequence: TGTGCCATCAGTGCAGGGGCAGGTCAGCCCCAGCATTTT. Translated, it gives CAISAGAGQPQHF.

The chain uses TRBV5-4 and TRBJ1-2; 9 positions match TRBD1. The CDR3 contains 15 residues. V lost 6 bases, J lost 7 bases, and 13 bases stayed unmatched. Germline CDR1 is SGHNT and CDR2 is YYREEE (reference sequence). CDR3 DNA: TGTGCCAGCATCTACAACCGGGACAGGGATGGTGGCTACACCTTC. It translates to CASIYNRDRDGGYTF.

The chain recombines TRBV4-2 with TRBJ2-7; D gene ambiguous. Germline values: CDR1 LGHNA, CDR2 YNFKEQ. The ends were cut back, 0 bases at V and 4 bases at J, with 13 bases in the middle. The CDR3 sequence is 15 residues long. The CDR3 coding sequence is TGTGCCAGCAGCCAAGAGAAACAGCCGGTGTACGAGCAGTACTTC. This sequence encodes CASSQEKQPVYEQYF.

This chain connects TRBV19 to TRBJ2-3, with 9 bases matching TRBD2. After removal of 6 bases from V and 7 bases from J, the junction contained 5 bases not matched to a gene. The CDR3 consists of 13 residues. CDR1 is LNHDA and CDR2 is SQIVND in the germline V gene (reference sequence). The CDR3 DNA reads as TGTGCCAGTAGGCGGGGGGGCGAAAATACGCAGTATTTT. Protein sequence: CASRRGGENTQYF.

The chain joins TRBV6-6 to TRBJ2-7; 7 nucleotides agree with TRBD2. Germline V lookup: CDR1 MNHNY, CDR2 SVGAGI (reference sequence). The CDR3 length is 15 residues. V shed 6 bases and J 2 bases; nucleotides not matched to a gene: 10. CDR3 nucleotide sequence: TGTGCCAGCAGAGAAATAGCGGGTGCGACCTACGAGCAGTACTTC. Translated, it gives CASREIAGATYEQYF.

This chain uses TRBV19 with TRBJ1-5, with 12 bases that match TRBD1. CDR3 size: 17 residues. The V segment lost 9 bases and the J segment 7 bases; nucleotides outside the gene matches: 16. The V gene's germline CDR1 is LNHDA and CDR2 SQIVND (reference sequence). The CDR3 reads CASLRSPGTGGGQPQHF. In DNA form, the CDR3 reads TGTGCCAGCCTACGGTCCCCCGGGACAGGGGGCGGCCAGCCCCAGCATTTT. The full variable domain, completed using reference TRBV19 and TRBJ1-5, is DGGITQSPKYLFRKEGQNVTLSCEQNLNHDAMYWYRQDPGQGLRLIYYSQIVNDFQKGDIAEGYSVSREKKESFPLTVTSAQKNPTAFYLCASLRSPGTGGGQPQHFGDGTRLSIL.

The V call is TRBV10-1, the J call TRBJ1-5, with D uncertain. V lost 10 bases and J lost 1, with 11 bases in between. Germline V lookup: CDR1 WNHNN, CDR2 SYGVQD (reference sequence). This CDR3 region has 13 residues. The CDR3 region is CAIAQTSNQPQHF. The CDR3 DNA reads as TGCGCCATCGCACAAACGAGCAATCAGCCCCAGCATTTT.

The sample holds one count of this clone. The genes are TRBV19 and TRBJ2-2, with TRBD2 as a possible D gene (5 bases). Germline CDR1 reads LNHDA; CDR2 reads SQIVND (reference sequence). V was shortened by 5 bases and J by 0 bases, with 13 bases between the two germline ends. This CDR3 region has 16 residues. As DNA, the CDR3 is TGTGCCAGTAGTCTCAAGCGGACTGCGAACACCGGGGAGCTGTTTTTT. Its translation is CASSLKRTANTGELFF.

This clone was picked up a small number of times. The CDR3 DNA follows: TGTGCCAGCAGCTACGGGACAGGGGGCTCCTACGAGCAGTACTTC. Translated: CASSYGTGGSYEQYF. The genes are TRBV5-6 and TRBJ2-7; 11 nucleotides agree with TRBD1. J was trimmed by 0 bases and V by 3 bases; bases with no gene match: 2. CDR3 length: 15 amino acids. Germline assignment: CDR1 SGHDT and CDR2 YYEEEE.

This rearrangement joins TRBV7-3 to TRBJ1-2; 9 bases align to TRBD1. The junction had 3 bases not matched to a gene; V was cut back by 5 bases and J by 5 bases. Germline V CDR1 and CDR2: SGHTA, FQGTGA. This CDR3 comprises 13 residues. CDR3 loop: CASSQDRGYGYTF. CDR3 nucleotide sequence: TGTGCCAGCAGCCAGGACAGGGGATATGGCTACACCTTC.

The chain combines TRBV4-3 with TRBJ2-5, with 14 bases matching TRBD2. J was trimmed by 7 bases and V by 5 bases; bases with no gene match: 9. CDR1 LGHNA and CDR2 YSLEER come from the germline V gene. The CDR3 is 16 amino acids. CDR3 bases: TGCGCCAGCAGCGAGACTAGCGGGGGGGGGAGGGGGACCCAGTACTTC. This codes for CASSETSGGGRGTQYF.

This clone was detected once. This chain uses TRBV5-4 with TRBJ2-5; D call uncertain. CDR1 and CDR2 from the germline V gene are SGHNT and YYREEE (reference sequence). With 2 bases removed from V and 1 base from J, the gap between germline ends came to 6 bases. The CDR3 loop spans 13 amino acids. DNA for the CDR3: TGTGCCAGCAGCTTTTCGAGCCAAGAGACCCAGTACTTC. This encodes CASSFSSQETQYF.

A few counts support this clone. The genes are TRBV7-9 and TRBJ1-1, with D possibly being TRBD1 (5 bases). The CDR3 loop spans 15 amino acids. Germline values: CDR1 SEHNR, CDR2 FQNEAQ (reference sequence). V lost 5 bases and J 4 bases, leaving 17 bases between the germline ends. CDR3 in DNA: TGTGCCAGCAGCCCCCAAGGGGTCTTGGGCACTGAAGCTTTCTTT. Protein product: CASSPQGVLGTEAFF. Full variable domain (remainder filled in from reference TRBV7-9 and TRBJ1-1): DTGVSQNPRHKITKRGQNVTFRCDPISEHNRLYWYRQTLGQGPEFLTYFQNEAQLEKSRLLSDRFSAERPKGSFSTLEIQRTEQGDSAMYLCASSPQGVLGTEAFFGQGTRLTVV.

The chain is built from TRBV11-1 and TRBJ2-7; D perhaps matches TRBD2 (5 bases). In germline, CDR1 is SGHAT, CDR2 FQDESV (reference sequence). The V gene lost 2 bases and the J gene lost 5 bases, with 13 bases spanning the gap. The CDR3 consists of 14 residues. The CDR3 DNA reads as TGTGCCAGCAGCTTATCCCCAGCTAGCCACGAGCAGTACTTC. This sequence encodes CASSLSPASHEQYF.

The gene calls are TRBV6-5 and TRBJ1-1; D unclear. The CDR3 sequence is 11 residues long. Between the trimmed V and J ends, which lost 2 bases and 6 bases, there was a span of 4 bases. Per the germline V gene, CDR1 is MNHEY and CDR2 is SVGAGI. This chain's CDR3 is CASSYGAEAFF. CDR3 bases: TGTGCCAGCAGTTACGGAGCTGAAGCTTTCTTT.

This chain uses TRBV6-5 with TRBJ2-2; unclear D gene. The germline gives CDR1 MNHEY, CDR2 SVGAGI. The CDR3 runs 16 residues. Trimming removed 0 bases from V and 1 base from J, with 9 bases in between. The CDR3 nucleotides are TGTGCCAGCAGTTACTCGCCCAACATGAACACCGGGGAGCTGTTTTTT. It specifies CASSYSPNMNTGELFF.

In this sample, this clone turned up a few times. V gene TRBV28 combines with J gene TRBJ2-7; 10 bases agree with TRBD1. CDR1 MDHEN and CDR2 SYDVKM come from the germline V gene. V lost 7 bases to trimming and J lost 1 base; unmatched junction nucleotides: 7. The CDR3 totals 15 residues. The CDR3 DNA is TGTGCCAGCACCCGACAGGGGGCGGGGTCCTACGAGCAGTACTTC. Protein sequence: CASTRQGAGSYEQYF.